This T cell receptor (beta chain) was found in a study of tumor-infiltrating lymphocytes in oesophageal squamous cell carcinoma (dated by TCRdb to the mid-2010s). This clonotype has only one observation. There is no known antigen for this receptor. No much larger clone exists at a distance of one base, and base qualities are not known. A lone read gives weak evidence. The method behind the library was PCR. The sample was run on an Illumina HiSeq 2000. TCRdb took the public reads, trimmed them with fastp at Q25, ran MiXCR for clone calling and kept in-frame beta chains. Every entry covers one CDR3 protein and lists the most common genes and DNA from its rows. This sample comprises 10,000 to 12,000 distinct CDR3 sequences, under 75% of them detected only once. The ten largest clones add up to around 27% of the sample. The germline V gene (reference sequence) supplies CDR1 SEHNR and CDR2 FQNEAQ. V is pruned by 3 bases and J by 2 bases, leaving 4 bases of the junction without a gene match. The CDR3 contains 14 residues, cysteine and phenylalanine counted. CDR3 DNA is the only sequence kept; it has 42 bases, read in frame from the first base.

Sample: esophageal tumor tissue. The clonotype comes from a female donor with esophageal squamous cell carcinoma. The rearrangement joined TRBV7-9 to TRBJ2-7; 7 bases in between match TRBD2. The sequenced DNA: TGTGCCAGCAGCTTGACTAGCAGTCCCTACGAGCAGTACTTC. Its protein is CASSLTSSPYEQYF.